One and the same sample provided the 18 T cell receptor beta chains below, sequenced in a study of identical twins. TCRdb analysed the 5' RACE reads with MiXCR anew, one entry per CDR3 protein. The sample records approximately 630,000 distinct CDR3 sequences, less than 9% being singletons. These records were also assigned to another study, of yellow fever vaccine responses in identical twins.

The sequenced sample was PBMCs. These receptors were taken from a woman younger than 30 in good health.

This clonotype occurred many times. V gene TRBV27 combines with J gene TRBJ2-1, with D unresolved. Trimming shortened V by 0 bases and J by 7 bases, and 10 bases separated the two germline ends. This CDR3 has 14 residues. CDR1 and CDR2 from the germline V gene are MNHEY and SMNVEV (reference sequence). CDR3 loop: CASSLSPLANEQFF. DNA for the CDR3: TGTGCCAGCAGTTTATCACCATTGGCAAATGAGCAGTTCTTC.

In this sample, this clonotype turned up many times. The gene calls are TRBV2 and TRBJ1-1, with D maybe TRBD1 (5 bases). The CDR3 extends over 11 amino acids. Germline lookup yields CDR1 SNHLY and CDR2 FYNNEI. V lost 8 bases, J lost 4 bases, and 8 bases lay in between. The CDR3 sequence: CASGGGTEAFF. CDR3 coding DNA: TGTGCCAGCGGTGGGGGCACTGAAGCTTTCTTT. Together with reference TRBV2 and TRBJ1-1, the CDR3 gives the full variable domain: EPEVTQTPSHQVTQMGQEVILRCVPISNHLYFYWYRQILGQKVEFLVSFYNNEISEKSEIFDDQFSVERPDGSNFTLKIRSTKLEDSAMYFCASGGGTEAFFGQGTRLTVV.

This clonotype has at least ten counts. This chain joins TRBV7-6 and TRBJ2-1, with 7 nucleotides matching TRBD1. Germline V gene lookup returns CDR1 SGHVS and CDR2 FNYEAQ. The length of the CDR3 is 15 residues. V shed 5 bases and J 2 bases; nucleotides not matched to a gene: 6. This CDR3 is CASSPQTGTYNEQFF. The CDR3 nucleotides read TGTGCCAGCAGCCCACAGACAGGGACCTACAATGAGCAGTTCTTC. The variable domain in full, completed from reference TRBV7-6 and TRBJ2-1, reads GAGVSQSPRYKVTKRGQDVALRCDPISGHVSLYWYRQALGQGPEFLTYFNYEAQQDKSGLPNDRFSAERPEGSISTLTIQRTEQRDSAMYRCASSPQTGTYNEQFFGPGTRLTVL.

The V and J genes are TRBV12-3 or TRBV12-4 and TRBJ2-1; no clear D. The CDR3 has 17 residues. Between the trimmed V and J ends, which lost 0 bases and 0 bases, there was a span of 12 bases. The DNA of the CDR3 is TGTGCCAGCAGTTTAGCGGGTCTCCGGAGCTCCTACAATGAGCAGTTCTTC. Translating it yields CASSLAGLRSSYNEQFF.

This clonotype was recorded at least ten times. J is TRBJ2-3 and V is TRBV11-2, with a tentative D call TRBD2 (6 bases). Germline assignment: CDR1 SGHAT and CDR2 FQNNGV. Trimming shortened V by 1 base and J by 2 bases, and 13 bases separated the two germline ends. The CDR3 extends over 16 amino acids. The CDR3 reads CASSLVGGFLTDTQYF. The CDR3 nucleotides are TGTGCCAGCAGCTTAGTCGGGGGATTCCTCACAGATACGCAGTATTTT.

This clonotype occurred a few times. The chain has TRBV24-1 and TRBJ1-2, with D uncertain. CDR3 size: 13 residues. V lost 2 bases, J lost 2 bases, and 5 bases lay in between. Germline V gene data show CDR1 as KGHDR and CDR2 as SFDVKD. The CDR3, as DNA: TGTGCCACCAGTGATTATCAGAACTATGGCTACACCTTC. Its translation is CATSDYQNYGYTF.

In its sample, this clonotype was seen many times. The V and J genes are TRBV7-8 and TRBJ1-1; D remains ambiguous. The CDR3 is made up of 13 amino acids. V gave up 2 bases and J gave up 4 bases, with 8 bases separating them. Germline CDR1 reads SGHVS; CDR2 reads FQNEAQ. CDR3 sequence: CASSLMAITEAFF. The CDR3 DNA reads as TGTGCCAGCAGCTTAATGGCGATCACTGAAGCTTTCTTT.

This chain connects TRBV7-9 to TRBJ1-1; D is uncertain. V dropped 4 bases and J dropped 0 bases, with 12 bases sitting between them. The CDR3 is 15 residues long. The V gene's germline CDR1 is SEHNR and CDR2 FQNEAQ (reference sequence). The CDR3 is CASSSRKDLNTEAFF. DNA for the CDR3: TGTGCCAGCAGCTCCCGGAAGGATTTGAACACTGAAGCTTTCTTT. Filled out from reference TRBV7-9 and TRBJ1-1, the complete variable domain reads DTGVSQNPRHKITKRGQNVTFRCDPISEHNRLYWYRQTLGQGPEFLTYFQNEAQLEKSRLLSDRFSAERPKGSFSTLEIQRTEQGDSAMYLCASSSRKDLNTEAFFGQGTRLTVV.

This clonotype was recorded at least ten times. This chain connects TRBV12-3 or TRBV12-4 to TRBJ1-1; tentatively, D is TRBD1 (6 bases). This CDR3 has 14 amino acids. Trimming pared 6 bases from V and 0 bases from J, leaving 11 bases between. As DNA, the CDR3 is TGTGCCAGCAGCCTCGACAGGTTGAACACTGAAGCTTTCTTT. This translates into CASSLDRLNTEAFF.

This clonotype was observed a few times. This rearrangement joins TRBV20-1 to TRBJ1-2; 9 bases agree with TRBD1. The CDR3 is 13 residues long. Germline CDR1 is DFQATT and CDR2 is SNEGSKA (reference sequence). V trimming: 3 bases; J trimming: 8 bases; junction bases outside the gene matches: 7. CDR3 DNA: TGCAGTGCTAGCTCCGGGACAGGGAAGGGCTACACCTTC. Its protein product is CSASSGTGKGYTF.

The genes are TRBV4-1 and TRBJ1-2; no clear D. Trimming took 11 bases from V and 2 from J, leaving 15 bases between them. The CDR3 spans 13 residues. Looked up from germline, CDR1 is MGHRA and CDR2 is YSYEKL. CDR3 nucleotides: TGCGCCGTAGACCTAAGGAGGAACTATGGCTACACCTTC. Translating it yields CAVDLRRNYGYTF.

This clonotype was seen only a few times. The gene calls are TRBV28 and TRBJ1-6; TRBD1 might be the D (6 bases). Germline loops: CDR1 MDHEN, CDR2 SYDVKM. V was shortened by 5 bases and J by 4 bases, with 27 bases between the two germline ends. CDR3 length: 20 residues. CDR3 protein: CASSPRGTGLNVWYNSPLHF. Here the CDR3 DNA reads TGTGCCAGCAGTCCGAGGGGGACCGGCCTCAATGTTTGGTATAATTCACCCCTCCACTTT.

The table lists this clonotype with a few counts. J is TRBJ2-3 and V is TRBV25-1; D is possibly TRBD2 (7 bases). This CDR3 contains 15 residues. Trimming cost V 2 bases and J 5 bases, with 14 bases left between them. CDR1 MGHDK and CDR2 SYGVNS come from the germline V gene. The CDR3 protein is CASSERGGSIDTQYF. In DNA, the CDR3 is TGTGCCAGCAGTGAAAGGGGGGGCTCAATAGATACGCAGTATTTT.

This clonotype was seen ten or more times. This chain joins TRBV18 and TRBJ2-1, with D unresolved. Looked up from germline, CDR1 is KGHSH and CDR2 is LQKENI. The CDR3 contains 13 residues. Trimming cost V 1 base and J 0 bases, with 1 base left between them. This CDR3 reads CASSPLSYNEQFF. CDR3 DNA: TGTGCCAGCTCACCACTCTCCTACAATGAGCAGTTCTTC.

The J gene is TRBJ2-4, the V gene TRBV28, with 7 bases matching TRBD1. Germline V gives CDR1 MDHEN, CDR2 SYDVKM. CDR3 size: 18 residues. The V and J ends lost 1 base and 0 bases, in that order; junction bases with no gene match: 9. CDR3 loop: CASSLSGTAKSAKNIQYF. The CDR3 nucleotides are TGTGCCAGCAGTTTATCCGGGACAGCTAAATCAGCCAAAAACATTCAGTACTTC.

The CDR3 DNA sequence: TGCAGTGCTAGAGCGGGGGGCCTAGGGGGCAGGGGCCCCCTGGAGCAGTACTTC. Amino acid sequence: CSARAGGLGGRGPLEQYF. V is TRBV20-1 and J is TRBJ2-7; D tentatively fits TRBD1 or TRBD2 (7 bases each). V was clipped by 1 base and J by 7 bases, with 29 bases between them. This CDR3 has 18 residues. CDR1 DFQATT and CDR2 SNEGSKA come from the germline V gene (reference sequence).

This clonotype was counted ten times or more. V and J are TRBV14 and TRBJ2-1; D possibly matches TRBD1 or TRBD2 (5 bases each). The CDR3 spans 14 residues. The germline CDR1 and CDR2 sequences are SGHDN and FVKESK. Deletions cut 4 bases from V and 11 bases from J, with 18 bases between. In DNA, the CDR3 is TGTGCCAGCAGCCGGGAACTGGGGGTGGAAAAGCAGTTCTTC. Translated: CASSRELGVEKQFF.

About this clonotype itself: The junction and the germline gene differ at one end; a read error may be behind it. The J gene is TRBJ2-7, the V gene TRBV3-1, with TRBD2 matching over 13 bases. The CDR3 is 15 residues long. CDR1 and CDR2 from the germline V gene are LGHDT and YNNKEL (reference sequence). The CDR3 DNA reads TGTGCCAGCTGCCACCCGGGACTAGCGGGATCGGAGCAGTACTTC. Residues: CASCHPGLAGSEQYF.